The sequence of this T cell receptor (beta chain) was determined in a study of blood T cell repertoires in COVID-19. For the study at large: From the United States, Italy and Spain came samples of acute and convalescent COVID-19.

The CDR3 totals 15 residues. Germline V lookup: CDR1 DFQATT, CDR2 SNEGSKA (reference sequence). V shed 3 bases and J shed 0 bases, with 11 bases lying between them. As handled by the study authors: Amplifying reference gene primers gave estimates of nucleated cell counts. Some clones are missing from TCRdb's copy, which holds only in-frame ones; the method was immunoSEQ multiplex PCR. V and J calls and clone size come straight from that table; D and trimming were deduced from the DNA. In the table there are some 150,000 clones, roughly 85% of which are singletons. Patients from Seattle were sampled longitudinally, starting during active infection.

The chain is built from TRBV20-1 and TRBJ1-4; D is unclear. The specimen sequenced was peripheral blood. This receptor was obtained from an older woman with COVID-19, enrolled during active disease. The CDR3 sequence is CSASQFPSTNEKLFF. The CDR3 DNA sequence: TGCAGTGCTAGTCAGTTTCCCTCAACTAATGAAAAACTGTTTTTT.